The rows below give T cell receptor beta chains drawn from one sample of a study of shared clonotypes between healthy human individuals. Assay used: immunoSEQ multiplex PCR; TCRdb lists only in-frame clones, some missing. The table has roughly 2,000,000 clones, 85% to 95% seen once. The sequenced sample was naive CD8+ T cells sorted from blood. The receptor source for this set is a man aged 18 to 30 in good health. CDR3s include the opening cysteine and the closing phenylalanine or tryptophan. The D gene is left open where the match is weak. A row's size may be missing; if present it is once, few, many or a size class.

D gene	V gene	J gene	clone size	CDR3 protein	CDR3 DNA
TRBD2	TRBV5-4	TRBJ2-2	once	CASSPAGVHTGELFF	TGTGCCAGCAGCCCTGCGGGAGTCCACACCGGGGAGCTGTTTTTT
-	TRBV27	TRBJ2-7	-	CASSTIGDYEQYF	TGTGCCAGCAGTACCATTGGGGATTACGAGCAGTACTTC
-	TRBV6-5	TRBJ1-5	-	CASKTRDGFQPQHF	TGTGCCAGCAAAACCCGGGACGGCTTTCAGCCCCAGCATTTT
TRBD1	TRBV9	TRBJ1-1	-	CASSVAQGAIDTEAFF	TGTGCCAGCAGCGTAGCACAGGGGGCCATTGACACTGAAGCTTTCTTT
TRBD1	TRBV11-2	TRBJ1-2	few	CASSAGTDGYGYTF	TGTGCCAGCAGCGCAGGGACAGATGGCTATGGCTACACCTTC
-	TRBV5-1	TRBJ2-7	-	CASSLGASYEQYF	TGCGCCAGCAGCTTGGGGGCATCCTACGAGCAGTACTTC
-	TRBV4-3	TRBJ2-1	-	CASSQGDSPYNEQFF	TGCGCCAGCAGCCAAGGGGACTCCCCCTACAATGAGCAGTTCTTC
TRBD2	TRBV5-1	TRBJ2-5	-	CASSLYSGTQETQYF	TGCGCCAGCAGCCTATATAGCGGGACCCAAGAGACCCAGTACTTC
TRBD2	TRBV19	TRBJ2-7	-	CASSMLAGAGEQYF	TGTGCCAGTAGTATGCTAGCGGGAGCAGGCGAGCAGTACTTC
TRBD1	TRBV6-5	TRBJ1-2	-	CASNSGGAGYGYTF	TGTGCCAGCAACTCAGGGGGCGCGGGCTATGGCTACACCTTC
TRBD2	TRBV5-4	TRBJ2-3	-	CASSSRGGALDTQYF	TGTGCCAGCAGCTCCCGCGGGGGGGCACTTGATACGCAGTATTTT
-	TRBV19	TRBJ2-5	-	CAPPAQYF	TGTGCCCCCCCGGCCCAGTACTTC
TRBD1	TRBV6-7	TRBJ2-7	-	CASSRRQGGPSRSYEQYF	TGTGCCAGCAGCCGACGACAGGGGGGCCCCAGCAGGTCCTACGAGCAGTACTTC
TRBD2	TRBV7-6	TRBJ2-4	-	CASSSGLAGVALAKNIQYF	TGTGCCAGCAGCTCGGGACTAGCGGGCGTCGCTTTAGCCAAAAACATTCAGTACTTC
TRBD1	TRBV6-5	TRBJ1-5	-	CASSYTGTGDSPQHF	TGTGCCAGCAGTTACACCGGGACAGGCGATTCGCCCCAGCATTTT
-	TRBV27	TRBJ2-7	-	CASSPSAGEMPYEQYF	TGTGCCAGCAGCCCAAGTGCAGGGGAGATGCCCTACGAGCAGTACTTC
-	TRBV5-4	TRBJ2-3	-	CASSTSTDTQYF	TGTGCCAGCAGCACTAGCACAGATACGCAGTATTTT
-	TRBV11-2	TRBJ2-1	-	CASSLVILRDVFF	TGTGCCAGCAGCTTAGTCATCCTAAGGGATGTGTTCTTC
-	TRBV27	TRBJ2-7	-	CASSLPGSYEQYF	TGTGCCAGCAGTCTTCCGGGTTCCTACGAGCAGTACTTC
-	TRBV6-5	TRBJ2-2	-	CASSYSTARELFF	TGTGCCAGCAGTTACTCGACGGCCCGGGAGCTGTTTTTT
TRBD2	TRBV7-9	TRBJ2-7	-	CASSFPIAGVHEQYF	TGTGCCAGCAGCTTTCCGATAGCGGGAGTGCATGAGCAGTACTTC
-	TRBV7-9	TRBJ2-7	-	CASSSAAKEGYEQYF	TGTGCCAGCAGCTCCGCAGCGAAAGAGGGCTACGAGCAGTACTTC
TRBD1	TRBV7-9	TRBJ2-2	-	CASSSAGQGTNTGELFF	TGTGCCAGCAGCTCGGCCGGACAGGGGACGAACACCGGGGAGCTGTTTTTT
TRBD1	TRBV18	TRBJ2-7	-	CASSMDRGYEQYF	TGTGCCAGCTCAATGGACAGGGGCTACGAGCAGTACTTC
-	TRBV6-6	TRBJ1-4	-	CASNTRTERNEKLFF	TGTGCCAGCAATACTCGCACAGAGCGGAATGAAAAACTGTTTTTT
TRBD1	TRBV7-9	TRBJ2-1	-	CASSPPIQGANNEQFF	TGTGCCAGCAGCCCCCCTATCCAGGGGGCGAACAATGAGCAGTTCTTC
-	TRBV30	TRBJ2-3	-	CAWSSSDTQYF	TGTGCCTGGAGTTCGAGCGATACGCAGTATTTT
TRBD1	TRBV10-3	TRBJ2-2	-	CAISEDGTGDTGELFF	TGTGCCATCAGTGAGGACGGGACAGGGGACACCGGGGAGCTGTTTTTT
-	TRBV6-1	TRBJ1-4	-	CASSEFMGGQSEKLFF	TGTGCCAGCAGTGAATTTATGGGGGGGCAAAGTGAAAAACTGTTTTTT
-	TRBV5-6	TRBJ1-4	-	CASSFSEKLFF	TGTGCCAGCAGCTTTTCGGAAAAACTGTTTTTT
-	TRBV4-1	TRBJ1-1	few	CASSQEGPEAFF	TGCGCCAGCAGCCAAGAGGGACCTGAAGCTTTCTTT
-	TRBV5-6	TRBJ1-6	-	CASSFEDVVALHF	TGTGCCAGCAGCTTTGAGGACGTGGTGGCCCTCCACTTT
-	TRBV6-5	TRBJ2-5	once	CASSYSMREQETQYF	TGTGCCAGCAGTTACTCGATGAGGGAACAAGAGACCCAGTACTTC
-	TRBV7-9	TRBJ1-3	-	CASSLSTEISGNTIYF	TGTGCCAGCAGCTTATCAACAGAGATCTCTGGAAACACCATATATTTT
-	TRBV11-2	TRBJ1-6	-	CASSLEGGLFFYNSPLHF	TGTGCCAGCAGCTTAGAGGGGGGGCTTTTTTTCTATAATTCACCCCTCCACTTT
-	TRBV10-3	TRBJ2-7	-	CAISDYNTQDEQYF	TGTGCCATCAGTGACTATAACACCCAAGACGAGCAGTACTTC
TRBD2	TRBV4-1	TRBJ2-7	-	CASSQDMASGGIATYEQYF	TGCGCCAGCAGCCAAGATATGGCTAGCGGGGGGATCGCCACCTACGAGCAGTACTTC
TRBD2	TRBV19	TRBJ2-2	-	CASSPSGRRWAGELFF	TGTGCCAGTAGTCCTAGCGGGAGAAGGTGGGCCGGGGAGCTGTTTTTT
-	TRBV5-8	TRBJ2-1	-	CASSFRDSGAYNEQFF	TGTGCCAGCAGCTTCAGGGACTCCGGCGCCTACAATGAGCAGTTCTTC
-	TRBV5-5	TRBJ2-7	-	CASSLGPALDEQYF	TGTGCCAGCAGCTTGGGGCCAGCTCTCGACGAGCAGTACTTC
-	TRBV28	TRBJ2-5	once	CASSLSRLGLQETQYF	TGTGCCAGCAGTTTATCTCGACTAGGGCTCCAAGAGACCCAGTACTTC
-	TRBV5-8	TRBJ2-7	-	CASSLGSLDEQYF	TGTGCCAGCAGCTTGGGAAGTCTCGACGAGCAGTACTTC
-	TRBV10-2	TRBJ1-1	once	CASSEMGATEAFF	TGCGCCAGCAGTGAAATGGGGGCCACTGAAGCTTTCTTT
-	TRBV27	TRBJ2-1	-	CASSLLGWEINNEQFF	TGTGCCAGCAGCCTACTCGGGTGGGAGATCAACAATGAGCAGTTCTTC
-	TRBV4-1	TRBJ2-3	-	CASSQLRSDTQYF	TGCGCCAGCAGCCAATTGAGGTCAGATACGCAGTATTTT
-	TRBV6-5	TRBJ2-4	-	CASSYSEGGKNIQYF	TGTGCCAGCAGTTACTCGGAGGGAGGCAAAAACATTCAGTACTTC
TRBD1	TRBV27	TRBJ2-7	-	CASSPGTGGSQYF	TGTGCCAGCAGTCCCGGGACAGGCGGGTCGCAGTACTTC
-	TRBV6-5	TRBJ2-7	-	CASIGSGTYEQYF	TGTGCCAGCATTGGGTCGGGGACCTACGAGCAGTACTTC
-	TRBV30	TRBJ2-5	-	CAWSRDSGETQYF	TGTGCCTGGAGTAGAGACAGTGGAGAGACCCAGTACTTC
TRBD2	TRBV9	TRBJ2-5	-	CASSEGTSEQETQYF	TGTGCCAGCAGCGAGGGGACTAGCGAGCAAGAGACCCAGTACTTC
TRBD2	TRBV15	TRBJ2-5	-	CATSRKSGTSGAPLETQYF	TGTGCCACCAGCAGAAAATCCGGGACTAGCGGAGCTCCCTTGGAGACCCAGTACTTC
-	TRBV28	TRBJ1-2	-	CASSLSQGSYGYTF	TGTGCCAGCAGTTTATCTCAGGGCAGCTATGGCTACACCTTC
-	TRBV19	TRBJ2-3	-	CASTFSGFTDTQYF	TGTGCCAGTACTTTCAGCGGGTTCACAGATACGCAGTATTTT
TRBD1	TRBV14	TRBJ1-1	-	CASRPRGQGNTEAFF	TGTGCCAGCAGGCCCCGAGGACAGGGGAACACTGAAGCTTTCTTT
-	TRBV27	TRBJ1-5	-	CATAPSGASNQPQHF	TGTGCCACTGCGCCCAGTGGGGCTAGCAATCAGCCCCAGCATTTT
TRBD1	TRBV19	TRBJ1-2	-	CASSFAGTGDGYTF	TGTGCCAGTAGTTTCGCCGGGACAGGGGATGGCTACACCTTC
-	TRBV2	TRBJ2-7	-	CASSEGPGNPYEQYF	TGTGCCAGCAGTGAAGGACCCGGGAACCCCTACGAGCAGTACTTC
TRBD1	TRBV9	TRBJ2-7	-	CASSVGTGLSYEQYF	TGTGCCAGCAGCGTAGGGACAGGGCTCTCCTACGAGCAGTACTTC
TRBD1	TRBV5-4	TRBJ2-7	-	CASSPKGQGTHEQYF	TGTGCCAGCAGCCCGAAGGGACAGGGGACTCACGAGCAGTACTTC